The 15 T cell receptor beta chains given below trace back to one sample, sequenced in a study of naive and memory T cell subsets. The beta constant-region primer was an equimolar mix of two oligonucleotides covering TRBC1 and TRBC2. Ligated cDNA was amplified by four rounds of PCR with nested alpha and beta constant-region primers and SP2. MiXCR, applied by TCRdb to the UMI-ligation and nested PCR reads, yields one record per CDR3 protein. Among several thousand distinct CDR3 sequences listed, around 5.2% were seen once. Input material: effector memory CD8+ T cells from blood. As to subset: effector memory, CD45RA- CD27-. Receptors were obtained from a human donor in good health.

The gene calls are TRBV6-1 and TRBJ1-1; 9 bases agree with TRBD1. The CDR3 is made up of 13 amino acids. The V and J ends lost 8 bases and 4 bases, in that order; junction bases with no gene match: 5. Germline V gene lookup returns CDR1 MNHNS and CDR2 SASEGT. CDR3 amino acids: CASGDRVGTEAFF. The CDR3 nucleotides read TGTGCCAGCGGGGACAGGGTTGGCACTGAAGCTTTCTTT.

On this clonotype: This sequence may be a read error, since a much larger clone differs from it by one base. This sequence joins TRBV12-3 or TRBV12-4 and TRBJ1-5, with D possibly matching TRBD1 (6 bases). V lost 5 bases to trimming and J lost 6 bases, with 11 bases between them. This CDR3 is 13 amino acids long. Here the CDR3 DNA reads TGTGCCAGCAGTAGACAGGATGGTCAGCCCCAGCATTTT. This translates into CASSRQDGQPQHF.

This clonotype was counted a few times. One end of the junction is discordant with germline, which a read error may explain. The chain links TRBV19 to TRBJ2-1; TRBD2 agrees at 9 bases. Germline values: CDR1 LNHDA, CDR2 SQIVND (reference sequence). This CDR3 has 15 amino acids. The CDR3 here is CASKLAGFSNNEQFF. CDR3 nucleotide sequence: TGTGCCAGTAAACTAGCGGGTTTCTCCAACAATGAGCAGTTCTTC.

This clonotype was observed many times. The chain carries TRBV20-1 and TRBJ2-2, with 9 bases that match TRBD2. The CDR3 has 17 amino acids. Germline V gives CDR1 DFQATT, CDR2 SNEGSKA (reference sequence). V trimming: 2 bases; J trimming: 3 bases; junction bases outside the gene matches: 10. CDR3 sequence reads: CSARKIVAGGDTGELFF. The DNA for the CDR3 is TGCAGTGCTAGAAAGATCGTGGCGGGAGGGGACACCGGGGAGCTGTTTTTT.

This clonotype has a count of ten or more. The chain is built from TRBV30 and TRBJ2-7, with 7 bases identical to TRBD1. The germline V gene encodes CDR1 GTSNPN and CDR2 SVGIG (reference sequence). Unmatched junction bases numbered 12, after V lost 3 bases and J lost 4 bases. The CDR3 extends over 15 amino acids. The CDR3 loop reads CAWRDSPGQLYEQYF. The CDR3 DNA is TGTGCCTGGAGGGATTCTCCGGGACAGCTTTACGAGCAGTACTTC.

This clonotype rates as medium-sized. The J gene is TRBJ2-1, the V gene TRBV3-1; 7 nucleotides align to TRBD2. CDR3 length: 16 residues. Trimming at V came to 5 bases and at J to 0 bases, leaving 7 bases not matched to a gene. The V gene's germline CDR1 is LGHDT and CDR2 YNNKEL (reference sequence). CDR3 DNA: TGTGCCAGCAGCGGCCCCGAGCGGGGCTCCTACAATGAGCAGTTCTTC. Residues: CASSGPERGSYNEQFF.

This clonotype appeared many times. The gene calls are TRBV6-2 or TRBV6-3 and TRBJ2-2; 8 bases align to TRBD1. V lost 6 bases and J lost 3; bases outside the gene matches: 3. The CDR3 totals 14 residues. Germline V CDR1 and CDR2: MNHEY, SVGEGT. The CDR3 region has the DNA TGTGCCAGCAGCCCGGGACAGGACACCGGGGAGCTGTTTTTT. Its translation: CASSPGQDTGELFF.

This clonotype was detected ten times or more. V gene TRBV28 combines with J gene TRBJ2-7; 10 nucleotides agree with TRBD1. The CDR3 consists of 15 residues. CDR1 and CDR2 (germline): MDHEN, SYDVKM. Unmatched junction bases numbered 7, after V lost 6 bases and J lost 2 bases. DNA for the CDR3: TGTGCCAGCAGGGGGGGACAGGGGATAACCTACGAGCAGTACTTC. Protein: CASRGGQGITYEQYF.

The chain recombines TRBV9 with TRBJ2-1; D is possibly TRBD1 (6 bases). Germline V gene data show CDR1 as SGDLS and CDR2 as YYNGEE. This CDR3 is 16 amino acids long. With 0 bases removed from V and 0 bases from J, the gap between germline ends came to 10 bases. The CDR3 loop is CASSVGDTSSYNEQFF. The DNA for the CDR3 is TGTGCCAGCAGCGTAGGGGACACGAGCTCCTACAATGAGCAGTTCTTC.

This clonotype rates as medium-sized. The V call is TRBV24-1, the J call TRBJ2-2, with D possibly matching TRBD1 (6 bases). This CDR3 is built from 15 residues. Germline lookup yields CDR1 KGHDR and CDR2 SFDVKD. The germline V and J ends were trimmed by 0 bases and 3 bases, with 7 bases remaining between them. The CDR3 loop reads CATSDLRQDTGELFF. The CDR3 region has the DNA TGTGCCACCAGTGATTTGAGACAGGACACCGGGGAGCTGTTTTTT.

This clonotype occurred many times. This chain uses TRBV2 with TRBJ1-6; unclear D gene. Trimming pared 7 bases from V and 10 bases from J, leaving 14 bases between. This CDR3 has 13 residues. Germline V gene lookup returns CDR1 SNHLY and CDR2 FYNNEI. CDR3 sequence reads: CASTLLSESPLHF. The CDR3 coding sequence is TGTGCCAGCACCCTACTCTCGGAATCACCCCTCCACTTT.

Ten or more counts support this clonotype. The chain links TRBV19 to TRBJ2-7; D is possibly TRBD2 (6 bases). The CDR3 consists of 15 residues. Trimming shortened V by 4 bases and J by 5 bases, and 18 bases separated the two germline ends. Germline V gives CDR1 LNHDA, CDR2 SQIVND (reference sequence). CDR3 region: CASSSEEGMRNEQYF. For the CDR3, the DNA is TGTGCCAGTAGTAGTGAGGAGGGGATGAGGAACGAGCAGTACTTC.

This clonotype was counted ten times or more. The chain recombines TRBV4-1 with TRBJ2-3; D remains unclear. CDR1 and CDR2 from the germline V gene are MGHRA and YSYEKL. V lost 0 bases, J lost 8 bases, and 15 bases lay in between. This CDR3 region has 15 residues. As DNA, the CDR3 is TGCGCCAGCAGCCAAGACCTCACCCCAGGTGGTACGCAGTATTTT. Amino acids: CASSQDLTPGGTQYF.

The chain carries TRBV19 and TRBJ2-1; 9 nucleotides align to TRBD2. Germline V CDR1 and CDR2: LNHDA, SQIVND (reference sequence). This CDR3 is built from 16 residues. The V segment lost 2 bases and the J segment 8 bases; nucleotides outside the gene matches: 10. The CDR3 loop reads CASSITPAGGRDEQFF. The CDR3 nucleotides are TGTGCCAGTAGTATAACCCCCGCGGGAGGGCGCGATGAGCAGTTCTTC.

At least ten counts were recorded for this clonotype. The chain carries TRBV5-4 and TRBJ2-1; 13 bases fit TRBD2. CDR1 is SGHNT, CDR2 YYREEE, per germline (reference sequence). The ends lost 5 bases at V and 1 base at J; junction bases unmatched: 6. CDR3 length: 17 residues. The CDR3 sequence is CASSGTSGKSSYNEQFF. For the CDR3, the DNA is TGTGCCAGCAGTGGGACTAGCGGGAAATCGTCCTACAATGAGCAGTTCTTC.